This is a list of T cell receptor beta chains from one sample in a study of blood T cell repertoires in COVID-19. TCRdb keeps only in-frame clones here, not all; method: immunoSEQ multiplex PCR. The sample shows under 200,000 clones, about 88% of them seen only once. Sequencing was done on a sample of peripheral blood. These receptors came from a man aged 70 or older with active or convalescent COVID-19. Both conserved end residues are part of each CDR3. The D gene is left open where the match is weak. Not all rows give a size; the values are once, few, many and, for expanded clones, a class.

NA NA TRBJ2-3 TRBV29-1 TGCACCGCCGGAGAGATAGATACGCAGTATTTT CTAGEIDTQYF
few NA TRBJ1-4 TRBV30 TGTGCCTGGAGTGTAACAGGGTTTAATGAAAAACTGTTTTTT CAWSVTGFNEKLFF
NA TRBD1 TRBJ2-1 TRBV7-6 TGTGCCAGCAGCTTAGGGGTCCCAGGGGGCAATGAGCAGTTCTTC CASSLGVPGGNEQFF
NA TRBD1 TRBJ2-1 TRBV7-2 TGTGCCAGCAGCGTAGACAGGGGGCAGTCCTACAATGAGCAGTTCTTC CASSVDRGQSYNEQFF
NA TRBD1 TRBJ1-6 TRBV6-5 TGTGCCAGCGCGGATCAGGGGGCAGGTAATTCACCCCTCCACTTT CASADQGAGNSPLHF
NA TRBD1 TRBJ2-5 TRBV4-3 TGCGCCAGCAGCCTTAACAGGGGACCGGAGACCCAGTACTTC CASSLNRGPETQYF
NA NA TRBJ1-2 TRBV5-6 TGTGCCAGCAGCCCGGTGACAGATTACTATGGCTACACCTTC CASSPVTDYYGYTF
NA NA TRBJ1-2 TRBV24-1 TGTGCCACCAGTGATTTCCGGGGAACTGACTATGGCTACACCTTC CATSDFRGTDYGYTF
NA NA TRBJ2-5 TRBV7-2 TGTGCCAGCAGCCCCCGGACTAACCAAGAGACCCAGTACTTC CASSPRTNQETQYF
NA TRBD1 TRBJ1-1 TRBV10-2 TGCGCCAGCAGTGGGGACAGGAACACTGAAGCTTTCTTT CASSGDRNTEAFF
NA NA TRBJ1-1 TRBV29-1 TGCAGCGTACCGTACCAGCGAGAAGCTTTCTTT CSVPYQREAFF
NA NA TRBJ1-1 TRBV12-3/TRBV12-4 TGTGCCAGCGCACAGGAAAACACTGAAGCTTTCTTT CASAQENTEAFF
NA NA TRBJ2-7 TRBV5-6 TGTGCCAGCAGCTTGACACAGGGAGGGGGCTACGAGCAGTACTTC CASSLTQGGGYEQYF
NA TRBD2 TRBJ2-2 TRBV5-1 TGCGCCAGCAGCTTCCTTGGGACCGGCGGCGGGGGGAACACCGGGGAGCTGTTTTTT CASSFLGTGGGGNTGELFF
NA NA TRBJ2-3 TRBV5-1 TGCGCCAGCAGCTTGGCAGGGAGCACAGATACGCAGTATTTT CASSLAGSTDTQYF
NA NA TRBJ1-1 TRBV5-1 TGCGCCAGCAGCCCGGCTTTCCAGGGAAGGGTGAACACTGAAGCTTTCTTT CASSPAFQGRVNTEAFF
NA NA TRBJ2-5 TRBV7-9 TGTGCCAGCAGCTTTGGGGGCCCTGGGGAGACCCAGTACTTC CASSFGGPGETQYF
few TRBD1 TRBJ1-5 TRBV19 TGTGCCAGTACTTGGACCGGGACAGGGGATGGTCAGCCCCAGCATTTT CASTWTGTGDGQPQHF
NA NA TRBJ1-3 TRBV23-1 TGCGCCAGCACTGCTGAGACTGGAAACACCATATATTTT CASTAETGNTIYF
few NA TRBJ1-2 TRBV5-1 TGCGCCAGCGGAGTGGGCTATGGCTACACCTTC CASGVGYGYTF
NA NA TRBJ2-7 TRBV5-1 TGCGCCAGCAGCTTGCCGGGACGGACTACCTACGAGCAGTACTTC CASSLPGRTTYEQYF
NA NA TRBJ2-3 TRBV7-2 TGTGCCAGCAGCTTATGGCACCGCGGGGACACAGATACGCAGTATTTT CASSLWHRGDTDTQYF
NA NA TRBJ2-2 TRBV7-2 TGTGCCAGCAGCTTATTCGGCGGTTACGGGGAGCTGTTTTTT CASSLFGGYGELFF
NA NA TRBJ1-5 TRBV18 TGTGCCAGCTCACCAGGGGGGATAGGCAATCAGCCCCAGCATTTT CASSPGGIGNQPQHF
NA NA TRBJ1-2 TRBV6-2/TRBV6-3 TGTGCCAGCAGTTACGGCAGGGGCCGCGACTATGGCTACACCTTC CASSYGRGRDYGYTF
NA NA TRBJ2-5 TRBV18 TGTGCCAGCTCACCTCAGGGTTCGGAGACCCAGTACTTC CASSPQGSETQYF
NA NA TRBJ2-7 TRBV3-1/TRBV3-2 TGTGCCAGCAGCCAAGGCGCCGGGACAAGTGCCTACGAGCAGTACTTC CASSQGAGTSAYEQYF
few TRBD2 TRBJ2-5 TRBV29-1 TGCAGCGTTGCCCCCCCGAGATTAGCGGGGGCCGATAGGGCCCAGTACTTC CSVAPPRLAGADRAQYF
NA NA TRBJ2-7 TRBV3-1/TRBV3-2 TGTGCCAGCAGCCAAGATCCCGCGGGGTGGGTCGAGCAGTACTTC CASSQDPAGWVEQYF
NA NA TRBJ1-5 TRBV28 TGTGCCGCGGGCCTGCCTCTCGGCAATCAGCCCCAGCATTTT CAAGLPLGNQPQHF
NA NA TRBJ1-2 TRBV4-3 TGCGCCAGCAGCCAAGAAGGGCTCCGCGGTGGGAGGGGCTACACCTTC CASSQEGLRGGRGYTF
once NA TRBJ2-3 TRBV11-2 TGTGCCAGCAGCTTAGCGGGGGTGAGCACAGATACGCAGTATTTT CASSLAGVSTDTQYF
NA NA TRBJ2-3 TRBV3-1/TRBV3-2 TGTGCCAGCAGCCCCCTCACTAGGACAGATACGCAGTATTTT CASSPLTRTDTQYF
NA TRBD1 TRBJ1-3 TRBV9 TGTGCCAGCAGCGAGGGCCTCGGACAGGGTACTGGAAACACCATATATTTT CASSEGLGQGTGNTIYF
NA NA TRBJ1-4 TRBV7-9 TGTGCCAGCAGCGCAGGACAGCGACAGAATGAAAAACTGTTTTTT CASSAGQRQNEKLFF
NA NA TRBJ2-7 TRBV6-2/TRBV6-3 TGTGCCAGCAGCCCCGTCGGGTCATACGAGCAGTACTTC CASSPVGSYEQYF
NA TRBD2 TRBJ2-3 TRBV6-5 TGTGCCAGCTACAGTGCGGGGGTGGGAGATACGCAGTATTTT CASYSAGVGDTQYF